This paragraph covers one TCR beta chain sequence. The CDR3 consists of 13 residues. The V and J ends lost 4 bases and 8 bases respectively, with 11 bases between them. Germline CDR1 KGHDR, CDR2 SFDVKD. The age range of participants was about 18 to 90 years, with residence in about two dozen US areas. This sample was taken from a study of blood T cell repertoires in COVID-19. Study in general: Samples representing acute and convalescent COVID-19 were sourced from the United States, Italy and Spain.

Original data processing: Amplified reference gene primers provided the basis for estimating nucleated cell counts. TCRdb's copy holds only in-frame clones and misses some; the assay was immunoSEQ multiplex PCR. The DNA was the basis for D and trimming; V, J and clone size are from that table. Of roughly 400,000 clones detected, just over 90% appear once; the ten largest clones hold roughly 0.9%. V is TRBV24-1 and J is TRBJ2-1, with D unclear. This TCR derives from a woman in her thirties or forties who had been exposed to COVID-19. Sample: PBMCs or T cells enriched from blood (not recorded which). The CDR3 sequence is CATSDESRHEQFF. The CDR3 nucleotides are TGTGCCACCAGTGACGAGTCCCGTCATGAGCAGTTCTTC.